This T cell receptor beta chain was profiled in a study of blood T cell repertoires in COVID-19. Study summary: Collection of acute and convalescent COVID-19 samples took place in the United States, Italy and Spain. The cDNA or gDNA used as material had been derived from T cells, B-cell-depleted T cells, or PBMCs.

As handled by the study authors: Amplification of reference gene primers was used by the study to estimate nucleated cell counts. The method was immunoSEQ multiplex PCR; TCRdb's version includes in-frame clones alone and lacks a portion of them. D and trimming come from the DNA, and the V and J calls and clone size come from that table. Found here are some 120,000 clones, about 70% of them singletons; the top ten hold 4.5% to 6%. Patients in Seattle were enrolled during active infection, then followed longitudinally. The ends lost 4 bases at V and 3 bases at J; junction bases unmatched: 4. The CDR3 is 15 amino acids. Per the germline V gene, CDR1 is KGHDR and CDR2 is SFDVKD.

The J gene is TRBJ2-7, the V gene TRBV24-1; TRBD2 matches at 11 bases. Specimen: peripheral blood. This clonotype originated in an elderly man with COVID-19, enrolled during active disease. CDR3 residues: CATSEAGTSGYEQYF. For the CDR3, the DNA is TGTGCCACCAGTGAGGCCGGGACTAGCGGCTACGAGCAGTACTTC.